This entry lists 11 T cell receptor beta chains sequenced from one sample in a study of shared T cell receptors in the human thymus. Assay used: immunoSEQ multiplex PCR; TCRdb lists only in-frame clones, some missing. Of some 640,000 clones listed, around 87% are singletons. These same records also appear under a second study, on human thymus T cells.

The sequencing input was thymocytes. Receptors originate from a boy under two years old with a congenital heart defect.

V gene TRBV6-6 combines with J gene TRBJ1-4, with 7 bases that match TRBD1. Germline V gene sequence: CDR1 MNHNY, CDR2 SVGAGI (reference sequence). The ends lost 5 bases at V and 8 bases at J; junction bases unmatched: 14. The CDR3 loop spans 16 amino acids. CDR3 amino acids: CASSTRKEGAYEKLFF. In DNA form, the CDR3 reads TGTGCCAGCAGTACCCGGAAGGAGGGGGCGTACGAAAAACTGTTTTTT.

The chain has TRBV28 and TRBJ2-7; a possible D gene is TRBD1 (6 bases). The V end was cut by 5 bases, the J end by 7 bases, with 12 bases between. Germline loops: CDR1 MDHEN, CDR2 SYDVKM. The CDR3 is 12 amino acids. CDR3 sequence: CASSETGREQYF. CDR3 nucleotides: TGTGCCAGCAGTGAAACAGGGCGGGAGCAGTACTTC.

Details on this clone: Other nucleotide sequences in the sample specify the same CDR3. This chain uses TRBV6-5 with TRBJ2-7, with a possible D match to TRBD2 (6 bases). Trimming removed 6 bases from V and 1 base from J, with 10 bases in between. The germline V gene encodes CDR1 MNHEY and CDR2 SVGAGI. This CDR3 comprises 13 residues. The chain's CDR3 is CASRAGGSYEQYF. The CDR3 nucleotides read TGTGCCAGCAGGGCCGGGGGATCCTACGAGCAGTACTTC.

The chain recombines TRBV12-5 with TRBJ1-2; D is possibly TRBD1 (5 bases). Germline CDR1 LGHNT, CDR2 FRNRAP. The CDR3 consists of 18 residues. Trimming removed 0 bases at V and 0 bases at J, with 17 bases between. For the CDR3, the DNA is TGTGCTAGTGGTTTGGTATCGCGACAAGGGGAACCTAACTATGGCTACACCTTC. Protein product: CASGLVSRQGEPNYGYTF.

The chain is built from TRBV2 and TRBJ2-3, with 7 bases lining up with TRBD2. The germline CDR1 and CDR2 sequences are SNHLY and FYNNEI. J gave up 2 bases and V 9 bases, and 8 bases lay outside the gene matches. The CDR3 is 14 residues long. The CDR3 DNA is TGTGCCAGTTTAGCGAGCGGGGTCACAGATACGCAGTATTTT. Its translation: CASLASGVTDTQYF.

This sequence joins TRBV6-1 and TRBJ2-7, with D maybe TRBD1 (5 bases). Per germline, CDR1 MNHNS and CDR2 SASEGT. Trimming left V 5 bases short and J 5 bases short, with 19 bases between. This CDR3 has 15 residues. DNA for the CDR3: TGTGCCAGCAGTTCGTCAGCGCAGGGTCTCCACGAGCAGTACTTC. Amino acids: CASSSSAQGLHEQYF.

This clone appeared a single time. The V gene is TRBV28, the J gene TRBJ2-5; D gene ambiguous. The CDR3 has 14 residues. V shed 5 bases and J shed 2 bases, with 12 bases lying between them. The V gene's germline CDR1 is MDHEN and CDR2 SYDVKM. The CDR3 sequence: CASSPPPEQETQYF. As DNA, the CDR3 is TGTGCCAGCAGTCCTCCCCCAGAACAAGAGACCCAGTACTTC.

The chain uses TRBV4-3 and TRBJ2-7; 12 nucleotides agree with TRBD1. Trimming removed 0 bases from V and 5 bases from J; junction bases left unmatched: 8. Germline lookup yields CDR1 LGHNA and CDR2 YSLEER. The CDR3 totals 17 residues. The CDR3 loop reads CASSQDFWDRGQDEQYF. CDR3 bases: TGCGCCAGCAGCCAAGATTTCTGGGACAGGGGGCAGGACGAGCAGTACTTC.

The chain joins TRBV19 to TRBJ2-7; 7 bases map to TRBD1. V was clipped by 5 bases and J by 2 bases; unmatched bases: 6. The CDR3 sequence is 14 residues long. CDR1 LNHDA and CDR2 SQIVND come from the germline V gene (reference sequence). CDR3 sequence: CASSHRGTAYEQYF. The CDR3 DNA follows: TGTGCCAGTAGTCACCGAGGGACAGCCTACGAGCAGTACTTC.

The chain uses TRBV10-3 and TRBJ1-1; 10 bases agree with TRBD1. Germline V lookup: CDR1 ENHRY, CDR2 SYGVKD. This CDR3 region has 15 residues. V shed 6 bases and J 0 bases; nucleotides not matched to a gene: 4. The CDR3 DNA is TGTGCCATCAGGAGACAGGGGGCCATGAACACTGAAGCTTTCTTT. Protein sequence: CAIRRQGAMNTEAFF.

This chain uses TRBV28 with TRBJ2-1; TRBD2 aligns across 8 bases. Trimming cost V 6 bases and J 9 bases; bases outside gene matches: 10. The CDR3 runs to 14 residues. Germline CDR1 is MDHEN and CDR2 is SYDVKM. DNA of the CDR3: TGTGCCAGCAGCCCGACTAGCGACTTTGGTGAGCAGTTCTTC. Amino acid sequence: CASSPTSDFGEQFF.